Included here is one T cell receptor beta chain sequence, with context. A quantity of about 0.45 to 1 ug RNA underwent reverse transcription using random hexamers. TCRdb called the immunoSEQ multiplex PCR reads again in MiXCR, with one record for every CDR3 protein. The sample has approximately 210,000 distinct CDR3 sequences, approximately 94% seen once. The data are from a study of CD8 T cells in Susac syndrome. Turning to the study itself: Patients with Susac syndrome who were sequenced included over five with active disease and eight in remission.

The sequencing input was CD4+ T cells from PBMCs. This receptor was identified in a human donor with Susac syndrome.

The CDR3 spells CASSIRQYATNEKLFF. The CDR3 DNA sequence: TGTGCCAGCAGCATCAGACAGTATGCAACTAATGAAAAACTGTTTTTT. V usage is TRBV7-2 and J usage is TRBJ1-4, with D tentatively TRBD1 (5 bases). Germline CDR1 reads SGHTA; CDR2 reads FQGNSA. The CDR3 consists of 16 residues. With 5 bases removed from V and 0 bases from J, the gap between germline ends came to 13 bases.